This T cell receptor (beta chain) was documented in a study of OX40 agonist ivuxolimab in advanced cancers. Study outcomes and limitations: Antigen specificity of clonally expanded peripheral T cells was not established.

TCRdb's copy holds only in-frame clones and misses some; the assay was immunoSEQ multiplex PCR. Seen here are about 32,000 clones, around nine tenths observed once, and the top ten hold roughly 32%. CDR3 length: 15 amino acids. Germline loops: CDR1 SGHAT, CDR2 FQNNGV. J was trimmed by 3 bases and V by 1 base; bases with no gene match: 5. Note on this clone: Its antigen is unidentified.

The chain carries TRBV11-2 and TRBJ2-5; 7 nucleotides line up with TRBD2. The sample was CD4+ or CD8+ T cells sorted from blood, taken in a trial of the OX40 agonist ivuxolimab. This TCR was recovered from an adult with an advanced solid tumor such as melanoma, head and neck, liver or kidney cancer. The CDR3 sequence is CASSLGRGGKETQYF. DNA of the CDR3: TGTGCCAGCAGCTTAGGGCGGGGAGGGAAAGAGACCCAGTACTTC.